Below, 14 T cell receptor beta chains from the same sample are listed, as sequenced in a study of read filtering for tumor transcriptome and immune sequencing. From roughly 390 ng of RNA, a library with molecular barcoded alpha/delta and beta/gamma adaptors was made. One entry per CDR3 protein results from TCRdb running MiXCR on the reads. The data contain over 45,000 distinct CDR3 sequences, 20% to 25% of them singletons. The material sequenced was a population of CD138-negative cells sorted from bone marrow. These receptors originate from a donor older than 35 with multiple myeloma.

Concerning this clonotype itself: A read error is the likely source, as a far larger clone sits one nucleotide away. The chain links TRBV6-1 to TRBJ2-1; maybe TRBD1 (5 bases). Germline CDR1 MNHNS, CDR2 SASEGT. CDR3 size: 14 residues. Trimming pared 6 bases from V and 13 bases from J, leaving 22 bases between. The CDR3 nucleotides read TGTGCCAGCAGAGACACATTCGGACACCCCTATCAGTTCTTC. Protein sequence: CASRDTFGHPYQFF.

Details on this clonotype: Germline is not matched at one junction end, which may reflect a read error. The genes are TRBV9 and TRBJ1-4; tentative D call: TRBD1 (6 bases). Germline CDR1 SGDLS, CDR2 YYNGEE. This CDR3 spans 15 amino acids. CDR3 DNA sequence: TGTGCCAGCAGCCCCCGGACAGCCGGGGGTGAAAAACCGTTTTTT. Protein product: CASSPRTAGGEKPFF.

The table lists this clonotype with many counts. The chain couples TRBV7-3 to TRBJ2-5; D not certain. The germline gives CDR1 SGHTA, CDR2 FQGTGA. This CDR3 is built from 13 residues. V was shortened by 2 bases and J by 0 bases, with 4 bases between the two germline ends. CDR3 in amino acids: CASSLSHQETQYF. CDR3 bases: TGTGCCAGCAGCTTATCTCACCAAGAGACCCAGTACTTC.

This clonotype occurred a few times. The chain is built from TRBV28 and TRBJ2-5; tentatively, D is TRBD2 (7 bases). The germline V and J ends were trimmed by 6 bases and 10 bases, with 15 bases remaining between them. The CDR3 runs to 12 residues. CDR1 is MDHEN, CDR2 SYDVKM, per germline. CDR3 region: CASRPTRGGQYF. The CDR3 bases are TGTGCCAGCAGGCCTACTAGGGGGGGCCAGTACTTC.

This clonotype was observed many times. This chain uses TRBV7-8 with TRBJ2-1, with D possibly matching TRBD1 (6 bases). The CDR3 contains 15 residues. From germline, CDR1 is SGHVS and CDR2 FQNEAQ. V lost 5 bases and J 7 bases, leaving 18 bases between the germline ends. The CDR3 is CASSSRDTLGNEQFF. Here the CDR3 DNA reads TGTGCCAGCAGCAGCCGGGACACTTTAGGGAATGAGCAGTTCTTC.

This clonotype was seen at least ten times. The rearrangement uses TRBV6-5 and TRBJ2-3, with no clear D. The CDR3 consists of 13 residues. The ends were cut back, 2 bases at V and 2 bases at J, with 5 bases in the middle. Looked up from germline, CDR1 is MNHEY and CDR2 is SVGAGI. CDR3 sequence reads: CASSYRTTDTQYF. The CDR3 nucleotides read TGTGCCAGCAGTTACCGGACCACAGATACGCAGTATTTT.

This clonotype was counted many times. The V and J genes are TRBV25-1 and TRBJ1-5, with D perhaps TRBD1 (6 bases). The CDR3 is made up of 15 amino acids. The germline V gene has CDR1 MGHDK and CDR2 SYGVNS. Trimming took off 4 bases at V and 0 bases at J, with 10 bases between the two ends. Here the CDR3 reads CASSGGGDSNQPQHF. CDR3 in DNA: TGTGCCAGCAGTGGAGGGGGAGATAGCAATCAGCCCCAGCATTTT. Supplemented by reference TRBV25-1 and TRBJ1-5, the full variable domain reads EADIYQTPRYLVIGTGKKITLECSQTMGHDKMYWYQQDPGMELHLIHYSYGVNSTEKGDLSSESTVSRIRTEHFPLTLESARPSHTSQYLCASSGGGDSNQPQHFGDGTRLSIL.

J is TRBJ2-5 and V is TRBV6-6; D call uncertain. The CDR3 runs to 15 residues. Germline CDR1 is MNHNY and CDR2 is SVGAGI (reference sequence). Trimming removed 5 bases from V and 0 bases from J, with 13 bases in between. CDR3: CASSNPRQNQETQYF. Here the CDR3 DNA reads TGTGCCAGCAGTAATCCTAGACAAAACCAAGAGACCCAGTACTTC.

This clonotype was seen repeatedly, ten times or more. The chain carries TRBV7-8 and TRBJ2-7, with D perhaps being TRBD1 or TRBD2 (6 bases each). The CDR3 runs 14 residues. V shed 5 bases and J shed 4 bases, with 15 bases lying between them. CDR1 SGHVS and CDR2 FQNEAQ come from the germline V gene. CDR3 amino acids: CASSPPPGAYEQYF. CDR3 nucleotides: TGTGCCAGCAGCCCCCCCCCGGGGGCTTACGAGCAGTACTTC. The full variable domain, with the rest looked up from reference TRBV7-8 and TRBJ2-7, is GAGVSQSPRYKVAKRGQDVALRCDPISGHVSLFWYQQALGQGPEFLTYFQNEAQLDKSGLPSDRFFAERPEGSVSTLKIQRTQQEDSAVYLCASSPPPGAYEQYFGPGTRLTVT.

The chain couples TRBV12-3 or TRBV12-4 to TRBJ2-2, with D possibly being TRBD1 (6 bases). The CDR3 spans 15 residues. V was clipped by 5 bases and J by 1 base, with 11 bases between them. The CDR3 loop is CASSTGTLNTGELFF. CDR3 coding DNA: TGTGCCAGCAGTACCGGGACACTGAACACCGGGGAGCTGTTTTTT.

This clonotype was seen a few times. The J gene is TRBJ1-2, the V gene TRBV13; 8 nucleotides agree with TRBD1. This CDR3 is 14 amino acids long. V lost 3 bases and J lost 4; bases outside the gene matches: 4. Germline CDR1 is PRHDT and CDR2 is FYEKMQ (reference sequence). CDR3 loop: CASSFRDRPYGYTF. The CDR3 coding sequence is TGTGCCAGCAGCTTTAGGGACAGGCCCTATGGCTACACCTTC. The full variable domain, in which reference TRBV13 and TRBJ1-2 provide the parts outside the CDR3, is AAGVIQSPRHLIKEKRETATLKCYPIPRHDTVYWYQQGPGQDPQFLISFYEKMQSDKGSIPDRFSAQQFSDYHSELNMSSLELGDSALYFCASSFRDRPYGYTFGSGTRLTVV.

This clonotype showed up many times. The DNA for the CDR3 is TGCGCCAGCAGCCAAGATCGTCAGTCCTCGGGGGTCAACGAGCAGTACTTC. Residues: CASSQDRQSSGVNEQYF. This chain links TRBV4-1 with TRBJ2-7, with D maybe TRBD2 (6 bases). The germline V and J ends were trimmed by 0 bases and 5 bases, with 20 bases remaining between them. Germline V gene lookup returns CDR1 MGHRA and CDR2 YSYEKL. The CDR3 extends over 17 amino acids.

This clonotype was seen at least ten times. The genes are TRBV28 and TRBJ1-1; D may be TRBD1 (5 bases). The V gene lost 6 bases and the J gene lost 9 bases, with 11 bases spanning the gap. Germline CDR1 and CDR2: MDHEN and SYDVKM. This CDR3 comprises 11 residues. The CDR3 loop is CASSSGTQAFF. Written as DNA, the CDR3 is TGTGCCAGCAGCAGCGGGACCCAAGCTTTCTTT.

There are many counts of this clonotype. The CDR3 bases are TGTGCCAGCAGCCCCCCTCGACAGGGGCCGGAGACCCAGTACTTC. Its protein is CASSPPRQGPETQYF. The V gene is TRBV28, the J gene TRBJ2-5; 8 nucleotides line up with TRBD1. CDR3 length: 15 residues. Germline values: CDR1 MDHEN, CDR2 SYDVKM. V gave up 6 bases and J gave up 5 bases; unmatched junction bases: 11.